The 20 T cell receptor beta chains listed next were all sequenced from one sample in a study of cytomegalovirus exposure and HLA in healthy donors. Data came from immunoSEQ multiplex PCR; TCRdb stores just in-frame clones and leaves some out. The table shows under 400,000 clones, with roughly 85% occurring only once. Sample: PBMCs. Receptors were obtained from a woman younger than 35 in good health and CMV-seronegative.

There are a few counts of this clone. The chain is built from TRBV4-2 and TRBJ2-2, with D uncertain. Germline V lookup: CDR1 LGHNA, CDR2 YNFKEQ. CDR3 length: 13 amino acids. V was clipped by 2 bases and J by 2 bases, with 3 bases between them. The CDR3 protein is CASSQPNTGELFF. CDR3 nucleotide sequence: TGTGCCAGCAGCCAACCTAACACCGGGGAGCTGTTTTTT.

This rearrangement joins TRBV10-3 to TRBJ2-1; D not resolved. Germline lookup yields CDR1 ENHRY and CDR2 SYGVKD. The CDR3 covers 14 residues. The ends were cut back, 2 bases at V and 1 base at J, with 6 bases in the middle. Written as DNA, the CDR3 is TGTGCCATCAGTGAGGGCGGATCCTACAATGAGCAGTTCTTC. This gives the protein CAISEGGSYNEQFF.

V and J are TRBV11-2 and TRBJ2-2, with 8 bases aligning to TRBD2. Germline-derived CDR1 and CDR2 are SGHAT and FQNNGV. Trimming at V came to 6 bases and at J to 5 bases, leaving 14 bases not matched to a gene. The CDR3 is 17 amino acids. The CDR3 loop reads CASRSLTGGLQTGELFF. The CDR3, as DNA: TGTGCCAGCAGGAGCCTCACGGGGGGGCTTCAGACCGGGGAGCTGTTTTTT.

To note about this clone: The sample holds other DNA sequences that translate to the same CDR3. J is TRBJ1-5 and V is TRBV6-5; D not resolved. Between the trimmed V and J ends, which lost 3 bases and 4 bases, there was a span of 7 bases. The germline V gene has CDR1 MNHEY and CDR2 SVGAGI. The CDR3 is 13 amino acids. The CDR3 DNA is TGTGCCAGCAGTTATACGGGAAATCAGCCCCAGCATTTT. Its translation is CASSYTGNQPQHF.

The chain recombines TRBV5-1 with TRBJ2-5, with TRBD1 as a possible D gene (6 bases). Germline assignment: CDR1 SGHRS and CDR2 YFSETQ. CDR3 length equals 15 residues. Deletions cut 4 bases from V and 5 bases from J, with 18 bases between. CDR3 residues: CASSQNDRSRETQYF. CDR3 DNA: TGCGCCAGCAGCCAAAATGACAGGTCCCGGGAGACCCAGTACTTC.

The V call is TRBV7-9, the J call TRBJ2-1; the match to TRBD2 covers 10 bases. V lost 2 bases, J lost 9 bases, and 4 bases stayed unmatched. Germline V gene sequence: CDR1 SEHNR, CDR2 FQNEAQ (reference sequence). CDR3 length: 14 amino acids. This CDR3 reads CASSLTSGKSEQFF. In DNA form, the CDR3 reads TGTGCCAGCAGCTTAACTAGCGGGAAGAGTGAGCAGTTCTTC. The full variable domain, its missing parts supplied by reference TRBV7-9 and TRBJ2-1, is DTGVSQNPRHKITKRGQNVTFRCDPISEHNRLYWYRQTLGQGPEFLTYFQNEAQLEKSRLLSDRFSAERPKGSFSTLEIQRTEQGDSAMYLCASSLTSGKSEQFFGPGTRLTVL.

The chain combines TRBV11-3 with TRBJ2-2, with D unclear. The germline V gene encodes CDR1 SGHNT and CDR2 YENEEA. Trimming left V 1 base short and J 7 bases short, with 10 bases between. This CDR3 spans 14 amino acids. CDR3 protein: CASSLATTGGELFF. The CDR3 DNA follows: TGTGCCAGCAGCTTAGCAACCACGGGCGGGGAGCTGTTTTTT.

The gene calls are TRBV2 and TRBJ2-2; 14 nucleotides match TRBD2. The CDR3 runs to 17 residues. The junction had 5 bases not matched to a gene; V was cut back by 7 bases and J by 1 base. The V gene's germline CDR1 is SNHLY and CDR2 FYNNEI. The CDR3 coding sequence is TGTGCCAGCACCTTAGGACTAGCGGGGGGGAACACCGGGGAGCTGTTTTTT. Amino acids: CASTLGLAGGNTGELFF.

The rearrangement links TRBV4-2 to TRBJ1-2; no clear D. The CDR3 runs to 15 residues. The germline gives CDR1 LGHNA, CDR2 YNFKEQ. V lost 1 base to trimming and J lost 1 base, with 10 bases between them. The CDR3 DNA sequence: TGTGCCAGCAGCCAAGTCCAAGAGTATAACTATGGCTACACCTTC. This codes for CASSQVQEYNYGYTF.

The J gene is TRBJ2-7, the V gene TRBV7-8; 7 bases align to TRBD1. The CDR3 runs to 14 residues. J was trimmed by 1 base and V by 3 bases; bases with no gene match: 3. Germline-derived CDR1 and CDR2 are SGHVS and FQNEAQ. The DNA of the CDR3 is TGTGCCAGCAGCTTTCAGGGGGTATCCTACGAGCAGTACTTC. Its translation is CASSFQGVSYEQYF.

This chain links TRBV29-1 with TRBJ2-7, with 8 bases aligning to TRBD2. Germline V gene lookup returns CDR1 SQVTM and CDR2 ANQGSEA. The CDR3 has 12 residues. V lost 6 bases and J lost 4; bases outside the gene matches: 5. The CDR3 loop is CSVDSGNYEQYF. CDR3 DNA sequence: TGCAGCGTCGATAGCGGGAATTACGAGCAGTACTTC.

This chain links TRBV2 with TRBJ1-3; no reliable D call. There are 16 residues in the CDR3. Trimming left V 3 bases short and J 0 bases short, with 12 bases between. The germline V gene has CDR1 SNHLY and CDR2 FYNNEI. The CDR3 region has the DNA TGTGCCAGCAGTGACCTCAGACGGGACTCTGGAAACACCATATATTTT. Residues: CASSDLRRDSGNTIYF. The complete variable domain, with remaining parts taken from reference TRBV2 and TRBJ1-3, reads EPEVTQTPSHQVTQMGQEVILRCVPISNHLYFYWYRQILGQKVEFLVSFYNNEISEKSEIFDDQFSVERPDGSNFTLKIRSTKLEDSAMYFCASSDLRRDSGNTIYFGEGSWLTVV.

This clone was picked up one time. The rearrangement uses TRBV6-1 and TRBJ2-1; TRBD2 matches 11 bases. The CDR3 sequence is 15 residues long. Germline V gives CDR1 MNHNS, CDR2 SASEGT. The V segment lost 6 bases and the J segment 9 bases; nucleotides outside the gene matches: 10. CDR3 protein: CASSKPGLAASEQFF. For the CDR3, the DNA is TGTGCCAGCAGCAAGCCGGGACTAGCGGCCAGTGAGCAGTTCTTC.

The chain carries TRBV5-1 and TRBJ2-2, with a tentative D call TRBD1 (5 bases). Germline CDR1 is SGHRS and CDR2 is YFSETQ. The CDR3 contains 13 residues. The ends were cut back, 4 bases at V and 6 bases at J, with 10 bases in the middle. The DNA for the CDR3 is TGCGCCAGCAGCGAGACAGATTCCGGGGAGCTGTTTTTT. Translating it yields CASSETDSGELFF.

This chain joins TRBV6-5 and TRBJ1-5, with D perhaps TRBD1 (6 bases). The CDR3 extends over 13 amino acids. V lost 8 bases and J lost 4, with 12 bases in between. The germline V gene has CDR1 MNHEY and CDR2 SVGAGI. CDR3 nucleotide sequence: TGTGCCAGCGCCTTGGGGGCGAATCAGCCCCAGCATTTT. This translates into CASALGANQPQHF.

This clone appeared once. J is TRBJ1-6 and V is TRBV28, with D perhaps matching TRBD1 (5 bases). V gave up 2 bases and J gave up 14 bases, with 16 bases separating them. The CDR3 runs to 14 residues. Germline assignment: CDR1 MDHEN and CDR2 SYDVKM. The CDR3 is CASSLVGVQLTLHF. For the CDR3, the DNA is TGTGCCAGCAGTTTAGTAGGGGTCCAACTGACCCTCCACTTT.

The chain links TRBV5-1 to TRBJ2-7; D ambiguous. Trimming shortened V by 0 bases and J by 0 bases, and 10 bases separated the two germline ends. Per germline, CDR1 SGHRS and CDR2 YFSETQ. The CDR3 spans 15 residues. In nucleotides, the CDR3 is TGCGCCAGCAGCTTGGGGCCCCGAAGCTCCTACGAGCAGTACTTC. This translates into CASSLGPRSSYEQYF. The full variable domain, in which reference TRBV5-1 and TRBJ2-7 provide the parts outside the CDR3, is KAGVTQTPRYLIKTRGQQVTLSCSPISGHRSVSWYQQTPGQGLQFLFEYFSETQRNKGNFPGRFSGRQFSNSRSEMNVSTLELGDSALYLCASSLGPRSSYEQYFGPGTRLTVT.

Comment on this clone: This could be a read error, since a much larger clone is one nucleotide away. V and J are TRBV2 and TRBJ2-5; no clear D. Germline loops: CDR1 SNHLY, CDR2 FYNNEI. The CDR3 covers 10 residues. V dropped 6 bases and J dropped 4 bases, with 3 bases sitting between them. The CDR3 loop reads CASSGETQYF. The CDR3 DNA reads TGTGCCAGCAGCGGAGAGACCCAGTACTTC.

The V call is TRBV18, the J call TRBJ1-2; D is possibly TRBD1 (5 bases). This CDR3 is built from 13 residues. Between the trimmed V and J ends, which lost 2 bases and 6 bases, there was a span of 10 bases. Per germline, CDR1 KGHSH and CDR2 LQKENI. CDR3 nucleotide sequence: TGTGCCAGCTCACCAACCAGCAGGGATGGCTACACCTTC. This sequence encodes CASSPTSRDGYTF.

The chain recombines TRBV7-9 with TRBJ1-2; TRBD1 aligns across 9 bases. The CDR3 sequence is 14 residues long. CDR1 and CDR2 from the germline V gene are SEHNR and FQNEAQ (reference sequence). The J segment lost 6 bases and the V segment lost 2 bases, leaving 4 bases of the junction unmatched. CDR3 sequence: CASSLRQGVNGYTF. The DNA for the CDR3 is TGTGCCAGCAGCTTAAGACAGGGGGTAAATGGCTACACCTTC.